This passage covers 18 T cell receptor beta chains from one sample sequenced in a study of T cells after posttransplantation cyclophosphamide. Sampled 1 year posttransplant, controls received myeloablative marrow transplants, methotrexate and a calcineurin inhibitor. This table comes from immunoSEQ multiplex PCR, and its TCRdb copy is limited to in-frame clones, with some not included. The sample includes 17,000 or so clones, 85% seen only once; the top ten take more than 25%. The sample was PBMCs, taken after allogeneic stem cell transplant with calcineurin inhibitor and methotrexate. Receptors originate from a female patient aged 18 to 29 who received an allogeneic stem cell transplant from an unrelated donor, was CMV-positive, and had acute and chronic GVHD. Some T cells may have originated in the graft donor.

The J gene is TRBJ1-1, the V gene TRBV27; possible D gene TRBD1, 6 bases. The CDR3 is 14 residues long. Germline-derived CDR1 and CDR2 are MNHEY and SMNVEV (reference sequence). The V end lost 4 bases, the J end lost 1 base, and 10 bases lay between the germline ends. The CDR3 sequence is CASSSPDRNTEAFF. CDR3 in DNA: TGTGCCAGCAGTTCCCCGGACAGGAACACTGAAGCTTTCTTT.

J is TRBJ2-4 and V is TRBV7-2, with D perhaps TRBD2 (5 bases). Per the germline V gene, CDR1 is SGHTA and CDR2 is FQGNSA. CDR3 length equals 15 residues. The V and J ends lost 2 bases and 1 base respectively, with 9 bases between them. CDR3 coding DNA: TGTGCCAGCAGCTTATCGACTATTGCCAAAAACATTCAGTACTTC. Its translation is CASSLSTIAKNIQYF.

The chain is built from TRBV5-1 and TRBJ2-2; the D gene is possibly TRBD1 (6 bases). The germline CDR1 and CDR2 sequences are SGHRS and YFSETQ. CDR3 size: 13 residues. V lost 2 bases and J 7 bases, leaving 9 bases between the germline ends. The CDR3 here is CASSLQGIGELFF. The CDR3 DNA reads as TGCGCCAGCAGCTTACAGGGAATCGGGGAGCTGTTTTTT.

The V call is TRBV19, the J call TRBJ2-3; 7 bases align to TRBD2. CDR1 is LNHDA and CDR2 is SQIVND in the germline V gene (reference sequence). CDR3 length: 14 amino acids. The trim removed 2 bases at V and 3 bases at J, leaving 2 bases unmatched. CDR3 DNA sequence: TGTGCCAGTAGTATACTGGGGGGGACAGATACGCAGTATTTT. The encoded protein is CASSILGGTDTQYF.

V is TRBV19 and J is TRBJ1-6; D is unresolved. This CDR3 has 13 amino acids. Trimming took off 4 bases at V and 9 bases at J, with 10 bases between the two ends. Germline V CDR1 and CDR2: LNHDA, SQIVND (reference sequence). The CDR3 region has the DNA TGTGCCAGTAGTACAGGACTTGGTTCACCCCTCCACTTT. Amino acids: CASSTGLGSPLHF.

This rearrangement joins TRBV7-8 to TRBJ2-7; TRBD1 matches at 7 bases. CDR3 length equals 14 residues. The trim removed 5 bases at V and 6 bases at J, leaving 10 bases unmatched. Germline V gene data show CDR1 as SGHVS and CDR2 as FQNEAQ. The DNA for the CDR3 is TGTGCCAGCAGCCAACCGGGACAGCAGGGCGAGCAGTACTTC. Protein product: CASSQPGQQGEQYF. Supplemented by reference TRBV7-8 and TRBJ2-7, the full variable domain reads GAGVSQSPRYKVAKRGQDVALRCDPISGHVSLFWYQQALGQGPEFLTYFQNEAQLDKSGLPSDRFFAERPEGSVSTLKIQRTQQEDSAVYLCASSQPGQQGEQYFGPGTRLTVT.

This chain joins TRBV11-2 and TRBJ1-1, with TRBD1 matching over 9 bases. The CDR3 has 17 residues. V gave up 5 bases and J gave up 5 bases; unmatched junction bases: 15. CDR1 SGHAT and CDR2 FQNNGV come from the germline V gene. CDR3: CASSRGQGVGVLTEAFF. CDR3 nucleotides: TGTGCCAGCAGCCGGGGACAGGGCGTCGGGGTTTTGACTGAAGCTTTCTTT.

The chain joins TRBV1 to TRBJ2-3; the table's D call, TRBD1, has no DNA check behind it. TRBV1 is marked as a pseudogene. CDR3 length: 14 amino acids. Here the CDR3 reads CTSSQDGARDTQYF. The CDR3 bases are TGCACCAGCAGCCAAGATGGGGCCCGAGATACGCAGTATTTT.

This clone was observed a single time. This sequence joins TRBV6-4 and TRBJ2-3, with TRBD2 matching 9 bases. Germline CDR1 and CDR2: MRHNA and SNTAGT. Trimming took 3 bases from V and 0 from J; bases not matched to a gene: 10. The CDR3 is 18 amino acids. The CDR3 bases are TGTGCCAGCAGTGAGGAGCGGGAGGTGGGGGAGAGCACAGATACGCAGTATTTT. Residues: CASSEEREVGESTDTQYF.

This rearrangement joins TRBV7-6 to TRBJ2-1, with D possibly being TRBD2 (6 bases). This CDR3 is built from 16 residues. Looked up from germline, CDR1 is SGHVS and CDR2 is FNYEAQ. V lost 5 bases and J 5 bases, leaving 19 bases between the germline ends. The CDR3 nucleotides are TGTGCCAGCAGCCCGCCTAGGAGGGTCGGGGACAATGAGCAGTTCTTC. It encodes CASSPPRRVGDNEQFF.

The CDR3 coding sequence is TGTGCCAGCAGTCCCCGGTGGGCAGGTAGCAATCAGCCCCAGCATTTT. This codes for CASSPRWAGSNQPQHF. This chain links TRBV27 with TRBJ1-5; D unclear. The CDR3 covers 16 residues. The V end was cut by 5 bases, the J end by 0 bases, with 14 bases between. Germline V gene sequence: CDR1 MNHEY, CDR2 SMNVEV (reference sequence).

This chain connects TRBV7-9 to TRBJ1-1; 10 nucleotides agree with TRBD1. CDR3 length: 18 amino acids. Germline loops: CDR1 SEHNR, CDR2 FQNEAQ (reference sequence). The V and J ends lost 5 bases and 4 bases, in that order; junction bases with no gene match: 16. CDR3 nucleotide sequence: TGTGCCAGCAGCCGAACGGACAGGGGGTTTAAAATGGTCACTGAAGCTTTCTTT. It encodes CASSRTDRGFKMVTEAFF.

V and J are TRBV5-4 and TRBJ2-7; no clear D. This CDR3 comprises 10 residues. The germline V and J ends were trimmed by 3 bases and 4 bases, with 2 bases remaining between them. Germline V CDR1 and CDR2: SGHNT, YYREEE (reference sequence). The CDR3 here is CASSSYEQYF. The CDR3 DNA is TGTGCCAGCAGCTCTTACGAGCAGTACTTC.

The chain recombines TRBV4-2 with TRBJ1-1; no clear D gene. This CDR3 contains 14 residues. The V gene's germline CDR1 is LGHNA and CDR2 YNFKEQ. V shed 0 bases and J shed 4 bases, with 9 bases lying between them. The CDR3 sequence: CASSQDLRGTEAFF. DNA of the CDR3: TGTGCCAGCAGCCAAGATCTTCGGGGCACTGAAGCTTTCTTT.

CDR3 bases: TGTGCCAGCAGCCCCCCGGGACTAGCGGGAGTCGAGCAGTACTTC. This gives the protein CASSPPGLAGVEQYF. The chain employs TRBV9 and TRBJ2-7; 14 nucleotides match TRBD2. Germline loops: CDR1 SGDLS, CDR2 YYNGEE. The J segment lost 6 bases and the V segment lost 4 bases, leaving 6 bases of the junction unmatched. This CDR3 region has 15 residues.

CDR3 in DNA: TGTGCCAGCAGTGTACAGGGGTGGAGCACCGGGGAGCTGTTTTTT. Translating it yields CASSVQGWSTGELFF. The chain combines TRBV6-1 with TRBJ2-2; 7 bases map to TRBD1. The CDR3 is 15 amino acids. The germline gives CDR1 MNHNS, CDR2 SASEGT. V trimming: 4 bases; J trimming: 4 bases; junction bases outside the gene matches: 6.

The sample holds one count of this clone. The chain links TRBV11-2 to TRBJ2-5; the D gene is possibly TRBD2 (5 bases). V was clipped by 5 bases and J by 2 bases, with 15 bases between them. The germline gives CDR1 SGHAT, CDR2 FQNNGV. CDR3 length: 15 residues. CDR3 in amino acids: CASSRDDRGQETQYF. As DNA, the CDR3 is TGTGCCAGCAGCCGAGATGACCGGGGTCAAGAGACCCAGTACTTC.

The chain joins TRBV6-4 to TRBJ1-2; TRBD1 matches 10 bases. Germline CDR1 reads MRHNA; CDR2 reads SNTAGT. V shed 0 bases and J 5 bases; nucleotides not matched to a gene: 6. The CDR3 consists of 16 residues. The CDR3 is CASSDSRTGGQYGYTF. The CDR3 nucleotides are TGTGCCAGCAGTGACTCGAGGACAGGGGGACAATATGGCTACACCTTC.